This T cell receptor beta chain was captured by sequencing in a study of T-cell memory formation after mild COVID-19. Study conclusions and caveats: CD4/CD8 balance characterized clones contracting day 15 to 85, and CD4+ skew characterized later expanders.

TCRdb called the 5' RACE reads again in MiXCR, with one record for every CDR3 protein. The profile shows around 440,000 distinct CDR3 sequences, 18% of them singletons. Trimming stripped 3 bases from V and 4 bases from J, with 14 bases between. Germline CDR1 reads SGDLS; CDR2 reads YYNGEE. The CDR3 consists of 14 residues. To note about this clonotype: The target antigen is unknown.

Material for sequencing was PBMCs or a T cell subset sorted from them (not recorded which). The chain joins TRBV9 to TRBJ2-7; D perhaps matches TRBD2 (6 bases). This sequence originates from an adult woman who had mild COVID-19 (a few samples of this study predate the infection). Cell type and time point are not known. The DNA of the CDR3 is TGTGCCAGCAGCGCCGGCGGGGTGGCTTACGAGCAGTACTTC. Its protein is CASSAGGVAYEQYF.